This TCR beta chain was found in a study of vaccination effects on CD4 cells after COVID-19. Findings of the study overall: Of the vaccine-induced clones from healthy vaccinees, merely 1 of 255 recognized common cold coronaviruses as well.

Germline CDR1 and CDR2: MDHEN and SYDVKM. The CDR3 has 14 amino acids. V lost 8 bases and J 1 base, leaving 12 bases between the germline ends. Peptide-pool stimulation followed by sequencing identified expanded antigen-specific CD4+ clonotypes in the ViraFEST assay. Subsequent to less than eleven days of culture, CD4+ T cells were isolated. It was two doses of either the BNT162b2 or mRNA-1273 vaccine that participants received. Repertoires were generated with immunoSEQ multiplex PCR, while TCRdb's copy carries only in-frame clones and drops some. The sample has approximately 83,000 clones, more than 60% seen once. A few counts support this clone. As yet, its antigen is unknown.

The chain recombines TRBV28 with TRBJ1-5; a weak D match, TRBD1 (6 bases). The source was CD4+ T cells from PBMCs cultured with HCoV-OC43 spike peptides, collected after COVID-19 vaccination. This sample's subset: HCoV-OC43 spike overlapping peptide pool stimulation. This clonotype originated in a human donor who received a COVID-19 vaccine. CDR3 loop: CASGGHGSNQPQHF. The CDR3 nucleotides read TGTGCCAGCGGGGGCCATGGGAGCAATCAGCCCCAGCATTTT. The full variable domain, rest sourced from reference TRBV28 and TRBJ1-5, is DVKVTQSSRYLVKRTGEKVFLECVQDMDHENMFWYRQDPGLGLRLIYFSYDVKMKEKGDIPEGYSVSREKKERFSLILESASTNQTSMYLCASGGHGSNQPQHFGDGTRLSIL.